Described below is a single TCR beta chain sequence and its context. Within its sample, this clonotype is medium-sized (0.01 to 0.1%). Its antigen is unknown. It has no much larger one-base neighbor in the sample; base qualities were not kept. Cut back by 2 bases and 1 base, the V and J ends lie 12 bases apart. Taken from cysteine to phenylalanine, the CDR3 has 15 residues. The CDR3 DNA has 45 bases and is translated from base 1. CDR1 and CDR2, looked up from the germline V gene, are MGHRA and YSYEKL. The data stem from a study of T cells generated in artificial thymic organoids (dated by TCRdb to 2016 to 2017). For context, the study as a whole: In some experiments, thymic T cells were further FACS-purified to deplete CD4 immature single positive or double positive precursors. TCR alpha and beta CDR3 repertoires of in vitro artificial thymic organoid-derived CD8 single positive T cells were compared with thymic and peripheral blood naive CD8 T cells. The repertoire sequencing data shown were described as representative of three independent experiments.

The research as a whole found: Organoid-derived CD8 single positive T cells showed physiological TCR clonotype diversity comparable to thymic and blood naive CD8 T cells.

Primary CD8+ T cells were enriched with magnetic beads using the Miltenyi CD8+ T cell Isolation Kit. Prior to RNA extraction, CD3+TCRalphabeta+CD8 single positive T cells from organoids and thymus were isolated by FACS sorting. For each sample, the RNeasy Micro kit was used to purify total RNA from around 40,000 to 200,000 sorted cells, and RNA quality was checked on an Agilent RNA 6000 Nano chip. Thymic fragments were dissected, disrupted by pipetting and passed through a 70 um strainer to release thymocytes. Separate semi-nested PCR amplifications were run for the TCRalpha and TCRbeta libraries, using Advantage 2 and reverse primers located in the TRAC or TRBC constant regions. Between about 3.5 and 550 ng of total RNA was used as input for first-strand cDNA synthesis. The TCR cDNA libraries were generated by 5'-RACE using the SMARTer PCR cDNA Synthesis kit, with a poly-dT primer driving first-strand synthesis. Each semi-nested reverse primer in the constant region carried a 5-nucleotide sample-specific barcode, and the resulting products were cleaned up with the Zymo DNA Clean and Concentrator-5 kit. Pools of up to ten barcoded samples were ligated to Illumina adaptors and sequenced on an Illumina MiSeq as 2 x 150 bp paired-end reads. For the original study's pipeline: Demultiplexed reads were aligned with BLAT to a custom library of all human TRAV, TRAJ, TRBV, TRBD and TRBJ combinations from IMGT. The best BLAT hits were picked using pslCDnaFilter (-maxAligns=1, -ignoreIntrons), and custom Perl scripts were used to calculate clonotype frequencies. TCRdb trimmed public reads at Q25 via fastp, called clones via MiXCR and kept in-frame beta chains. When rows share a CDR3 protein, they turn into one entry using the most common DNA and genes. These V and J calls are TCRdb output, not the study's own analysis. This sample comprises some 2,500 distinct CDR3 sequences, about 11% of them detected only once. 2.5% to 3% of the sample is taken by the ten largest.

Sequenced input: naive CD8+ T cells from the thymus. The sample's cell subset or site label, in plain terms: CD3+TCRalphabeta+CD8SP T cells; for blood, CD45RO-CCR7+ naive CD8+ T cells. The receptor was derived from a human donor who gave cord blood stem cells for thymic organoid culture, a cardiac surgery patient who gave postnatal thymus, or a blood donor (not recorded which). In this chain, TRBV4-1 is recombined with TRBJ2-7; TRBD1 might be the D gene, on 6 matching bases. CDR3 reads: CASSQWSGESYEQYF. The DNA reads TGCGCCAGCAGCCAATGGTCAGGGGAATCCTACGAGCAGTACTTC.